The 27 T cell receptor beta chains presented below share a single source sample, sequenced in a study of T cells in Graves' hyperthyroidism and ophthalmopathy. TCR beta CDR3 regions were amplified from RNA transcripts. During a first-round RT-PCR of the TCR CDR3, the HTBI primer set was used. TCRdb passed the multiplex PCR reads through MiXCR, listing each CDR3 protein once. The profile shows hundreds of thousands of distinct CDR3 sequences, about 25% of them singletons. Sequenced sample: blood. These TCRs come from a man in his fifties or sixties with Graves' hyperthyroidism.

There are many counts of this clonotype. V gene TRBV12-3 or TRBV12-4 combines with J gene TRBJ2-3; perhaps TRBD1 as D (6 bases). The CDR3 spans 17 residues. The V end lost 3 bases, the J end lost 0 bases, and 16 bases lay between the germline ends. The CDR3 nucleotides are TGTGCCAGCAGTTTCTTGGGGGCCTACTCCAGCACAGATACGCAGTATTTT. Amino acid sequence: CASSFLGAYSSTDTQYF.

This rearrangement joins TRBV7-6 to TRBJ1-2; the D gene is possibly TRBD1 (6 bases). Trimming left V 1 base short and J 6 bases short, with 27 bases between. CDR3 length: 19 residues. Germline CDR1 and CDR2: SGHVS and FNYEAQ. Here the CDR3 reads CASSLVVRGGGGQVDGYTF. The CDR3 DNA reads as TGTGCCAGCAGCTTAGTGGTCCGGGGTGGCGGGGGGCAAGTAGATGGCTACACCTTC. Complete variable domain (other parts from reference TRBV7-6 and TRBJ1-2): GAGVSQSPRYKVTKRGQDVALRCDPISGHVSLYWYRQALGQGPEFLTYFNYEAQQDKSGLPNDRFSAERPEGSISTLTIQRTEQRDSAMYRCASSLVVRGGGGQVDGYTFGSGTRLTVV.

The gene calls are TRBV5-1 and TRBJ2-7, with 8 bases identical to TRBD1. This CDR3 is 15 amino acids long. Germline assignment: CDR1 SGHRS and CDR2 YFSETQ. The J segment lost 5 bases and the V segment lost 2 bases, leaving 9 bases of the junction unmatched. The CDR3 protein is CASSLRQGAFHEQYF. The DNA for the CDR3 is TGCGCCAGCAGCTTACGGCAGGGGGCGTTCCACGAGCAGTACTTC.

The V gene is TRBV4-1, the J gene TRBJ2-5; D may be TRBD1 or TRBD2 (7 bases each). Germline CDR1 reads MGHRA; CDR2 reads YSYEKL. The CDR3 is 15 amino acids. V was clipped by 0 bases and J by 4 bases, with 12 bases between them. CDR3 coding DNA: TGCGCCAGCAGCCAAGAGGGGAGGGGGCCAGAGACCCAGTACTTC. Protein: CASSQEGRGPETQYF.

This clonotype was seen at least ten times. The chain uses TRBV5-1 and TRBJ2-3; D is tentatively TRBD1 or TRBD2 (5 bases each). CDR1 SGHRS and CDR2 YFSETQ come from the germline V gene. V was trimmed by 7 bases and J by 1 base, leaving 19 bases between them. The CDR3 totals 16 residues. The CDR3 sequence: CASDPGPDGGTDTQYF. The CDR3 nucleotides are TGCGCCAGCGACCCAGGGCCCGACGGGGGCACAGATACGCAGTATTTT.

This clonotype was counted at least ten times. The J gene is TRBJ2-1, the V gene TRBV11-2; 9 bases are a match to TRBD1. Germline CDR1 is SGHAT and CDR2 is FQNNGV. V lost 1 base and J lost 8; bases outside the gene matches: 3. There are 14 residues in the CDR3. The CDR3: CASSLVGQGDEQFF. CDR3 nucleotides: TGTGCCAGCAGCTTAGTGGGACAGGGTGATGAGCAGTTCTTC.

J is TRBJ1-2 and V is TRBV2; 8 bases agree with TRBD1. The CDR3 is made up of 13 amino acids. The V gene end was trimmed by 5 bases and the J gene end by 7 bases; junction bases not matched to a gene: 6. The germline V gene encodes CDR1 SNHLY and CDR2 FYNNEI. CDR3 in DNA: TGTGCCAGCAGTTTGCTCAGGGGGCTTGGCTACACCTTC. Protein product: CASSLLRGLGYTF.

The table lists this clonotype with a count of one. The genes are TRBV5-1 and TRBJ1-1, with TRBD1 as a possible D gene (5 bases). The CDR3 sequence is 12 residues long. Trimming took off 3 bases at V and 6 bases at J, with 9 bases between the two ends. CDR1 and CDR2 from the germline V gene are SGHRS and YFSETQ. The CDR3 sequence: CASSSTVAEAFF. CDR3 nucleotides: TGCGCCAGCAGCTCGACAGTGGCTGAAGCTTTCTTT.

A few counts support this clonotype. The chain joins TRBV25-1 to TRBJ2-7, with TRBD1 as a possible D gene (5 bases). The CDR3 extends over 14 amino acids. Germline V gene data show CDR1 as MGHDK and CDR2 as SYGVNS. Between the trimmed V and J ends, which lost 4 bases and 2 bases, there was a span of 12 bases. The CDR3 loop is CASSVSGQTYEQYF. In DNA form, the CDR3 reads TGTGCCAGCAGTGTTTCCGGACAAACCTACGAGCAGTACTTC.

This clonotype came up a few times. The chain links TRBV18 to TRBJ2-1; perhaps TRBD2 as D (5 bases). This CDR3 region has 12 residues. With 3 bases removed from V and 9 bases from J, the gap between germline ends came to 9 bases. Germline CDR1 reads KGHSH; CDR2 reads LQKENI. CDR3 residues: CASSPSTIEQFF. The CDR3, as DNA: TGTGCCAGCTCACCGTCGACTATTGAGCAGTTCTTC. The full variable domain, rest sourced from reference TRBV18 and TRBJ2-1, is NAGVMQNPRHLVRRRGQEARLRCSPMKGHSHVYWYRQLPEEGLKFMVYLQKENIIDESGMPKERFSAEFPKEGPSILRIQQVVRGDSAAYFCASSPSTIEQFFGPGTRLTVL.

The table lists this clonotype with many counts. V gene TRBV28 combines with J gene TRBJ1-1; D gene ambiguous. V was shortened by 2 bases and J by 1 base, with 5 bases between the two germline ends. The length of the CDR3 is 13 residues. The germline gives CDR1 MDHEN, CDR2 SYDVKM. CDR3 DNA: TGTGCCAGCAGTTTAGGTTCGAACACTGAAGCTTTCTTT. Amino acid sequence: CASSLGSNTEAFF.

The genes are TRBV6-1 and TRBJ1-6, with no clear D. Germline CDR1 and CDR2: MNHNS and SASEGT. CDR3 length: 12 residues. The germline V and J ends were trimmed by 0 bases and 11 bases, with 5 bases remaining between them. The CDR3 is CASSEAVPPLHF. The DNA of the CDR3 is TGTGCCAGCAGTGAAGCGGTGCCACCCCTCCACTTT.

Only one count was recorded for this clonotype. The genes are TRBV6-4 and TRBJ2-4, with TRBD2 matching over 7 bases. The CDR3 contains 20 residues. The J segment lost 0 bases and the V segment lost 3 bases, leaving 17 bases of the junction unmatched. Germline V gene lookup returns CDR1 MRHNA and CDR2 SNTAGT. Written as DNA, the CDR3 is TGTGCCAGCAGTGAAAAGGGGCTAGCGGTGGTGCTTTTAGCCAAAAACATTCAGTACTTC. This sequence encodes CASSEKGLAVVLLAKNIQYF.

This clonotype showed up many times. The chain recombines TRBV11-2 with TRBJ2-2; TRBD2 agrees at 8 bases. Germline V gene lookup returns CDR1 SGHAT and CDR2 FQNNGV. The J segment lost 6 bases and the V segment lost 1 base, leaving 4 bases of the junction unmatched. The CDR3 is made up of 15 amino acids. CDR3 in amino acids: CASSLAGGPAGELFF. CDR3 coding DNA: TGTGCCAGCAGCTTAGCGGGAGGGCCCGCCGGGGAGCTGTTTTTT.

The rearrangement links TRBV3-1 to TRBJ1-1; TRBD1 agrees at 11 bases. V was clipped by 0 bases and J by 2 bases; unmatched bases: 5. The CDR3 loop spans 17 amino acids. Per the germline V gene, CDR1 is LGHDT and CDR2 is YNNKEL (reference sequence). CDR3 in amino acids: CASSQEGGQGGNTEAFF. CDR3 nucleotides: TGTGCCAGCAGCCAAGAGGGGGGACAGGGGGGTAACACTGAAGCTTTCTTT.

V gene TRBV2 combines with J gene TRBJ2-7, with D maybe TRBD2 (5 bases). Germline V gene sequence: CDR1 SNHLY, CDR2 FYNNEI. The V gene lost 6 bases and the J gene lost 6 bases, with 15 bases spanning the gap. This CDR3 is built from 13 residues. Written as DNA, the CDR3 is TGTGCCAGCAGCCCTCGGGAAAGGTCCGAGCAGTACTTC. It yields the protein CASSPRERSEQYF.

In this sample, this clonotype turned up a few times. The rearrangement joins TRBV7-9 to TRBJ2-5, with D possibly being TRBD2 (6 bases). V was shortened by 5 bases and J by 6 bases, with 19 bases between the two germline ends. CDR1 is SEHNR and CDR2 is FQNEAQ in the germline V gene (reference sequence). The length of the CDR3 is 15 residues. CDR3 bases: TGTGCCAGCAGCCAGAGGGCGGGGACCGTTAAGACCCAGTACTTC. Translated: CASSQRAGTVKTQYF. The whole variable domain, remainder taken from reference TRBV7-9 and TRBJ2-5, is DTGVSQNPRHKITKRGQNVTFRCDPISEHNRLYWYRQTLGQGPEFLTYFQNEAQLEKSRLLSDRFSAERPKGSFSTLEIQRTEQGDSAMYLCASSQRAGTVKTQYFGPGTRLLVL.

This clonotype was seen repeatedly, ten times or more. The chain has TRBV28 and TRBJ2-5; tentative D call: TRBD2 (6 bases). V was clipped by 2 bases and J by 3 bases, with 13 bases between them. CDR1 is MDHEN, CDR2 SYDVKM, per germline. The CDR3 covers 15 residues. The CDR3 DNA reads TGTGCCAGCAGTTTAAGGGCGGGATGGAAAGAGACCCAGTACTTC. Amino acids: CASSLRAGWKETQYF.

The V call is TRBV7-2, the J call TRBJ2-5; TRBD2 matches at 10 bases. The germline CDR1 and CDR2 sequences are SGHTA and FQGNSA. V lost 2 bases to trimming and J lost 2 bases; unmatched junction nucleotides: 5. CDR3 length: 16 amino acids. CDR3 residues: CASSLSASGGQETQYF. The CDR3 coding sequence is TGTGCCAGCAGCTTATCGGCTAGCGGGGGACAAGAGACCCAGTACTTC.

There are many counts of this clonotype. V and J are TRBV7-2 and TRBJ2-3; the D is unclear. V was cut by 2 bases and J by 3 bases, with 3 bases left in between. The CDR3 sequence is 12 residues long. Germline V gene lookup returns CDR1 SGHTA and CDR2 FQGNSA. CDR3 in amino acids: CASSLRTDTQYF. In DNA, the CDR3 is TGTGCCAGCAGCTTAAGAACAGATACGCAGTATTTT.

This clonotype was observed a handful of times. The gene calls are TRBV12-5 and TRBJ2-5; possibly TRBD1 for D (6 bases). V lost 4 bases and J lost 4, with 13 bases in between. The CDR3 loop spans 14 amino acids. Per the germline V gene, CDR1 is LGHNT and CDR2 is FRNRAP. The CDR3 DNA reads as TGTGCTAGTGGTTCACAGGGACCTCCAGAGACCCAGTACTTC. This sequence encodes CASGSQGPPETQYF.

This clonotype was found many times. The V gene is TRBV5-1, the J gene TRBJ2-3; 11 bases map to TRBD1. V was clipped by 4 bases and J by 4 bases; unmatched bases: 8. CDR1 and CDR2 (germline): SGHRS, YFSETQ. The CDR3 has 16 amino acids. The CDR3 DNA reads TGCGCCAGCAGCCCAGGGACAGGGGGATTTTCAGATACGCAGTATTTT. Its protein product is CASSPGTGGFSDTQYF.

In its sample, this clonotype was seen many times. The CDR3 region has the DNA TGTGCCAGCAGCCTTCACCAGGGTATGAACACTGAAGCTTTCTTT. It codes for CASSLHQGMNTEAFF. The rearrangement joins TRBV3-1 to TRBJ1-1; D may be TRBD1 (5 bases). CDR3 length equals 15 residues. Per germline, CDR1 LGHDT and CDR2 YNNKEL (reference sequence). The V and J ends lost 4 bases and 0 bases respectively, with 12 bases between them.

This chain connects TRBV20-1 to TRBJ2-1, with 10 positions matching TRBD2. CDR3 length equals 16 residues. Germline values: CDR1 DFQATT, CDR2 SNEGSKA (reference sequence). Germline trimming cut 1 base from V and 0 bases from J; bases unmatched to any gene: 3. This chain's CDR3 is CSARVASGSSYNEQFF. The DNA for the CDR3 is TGCAGTGCTAGAGTTGCTAGCGGGAGCTCCTACAATGAGCAGTTCTTC.

Only a few counts were recorded for this clonotype. The chain couples TRBV27 to TRBJ2-1; 7 bases map to TRBD1. Germline V lookup: CDR1 MNHEY, CDR2 SMNVEV (reference sequence). CDR3 length: 17 amino acids. The V segment lost 4 bases and the J segment 0 bases; nucleotides outside the gene matches: 9. The CDR3 bases are TGTGCCAGCAGTTCCTTAACAGGGGCGCTCTCCTACAATGAGCAGTTCTTC. It translates to CASSSLTGALSYNEQFF.

Of note for this clonotype: It may be a read error: a sequence one base away is much more abundant. V and J are TRBV2 and TRBJ1-5; D perhaps matches TRBD1 (5 bases). CDR1 is SNHLY, CDR2 FYNNEI, per germline. This CDR3 contains 15 residues. The DNA of the CDR3 is TGTGCCAGCAGTGATTTCGGCAGGGCAGACCAGCCCCAGCGTTTT. This sequence encodes CASSDFGRADQPQRF.

The count of this clonotype is one. The CDR3 DNA follows: TGCAGTGCTAGACCACGGGTGCGCGCAGATACGCAGTATTTT. Translated, it gives CSARPRVRADTQYF. The genes are TRBV20-1 and TRBJ2-3, with D hard to call. The CDR3 has 14 residues. Germline V CDR1 and CDR2: DFQATT, SNEGSKA (reference sequence). V was clipped by 2 bases and J by 4 bases, with 13 bases between them.